These 22 T cell receptor beta chains came from one sample sequenced in a study of vaccination effects on CD4 cells after COVID-19. No antigen is known for these receptors. Antigen-specific CD4+ T cells were first expanded with viral peptide pools by the ViraFEST assay and only then sequenced. Culture lasted 10 days before CD4+ T cell isolation. SARS-CoV-2 infected the person between March and December 2020, as confirmed by PCR. The table came from immunoSEQ multiplex PCR; TCRdb's copy has only in-frame clones and leaves some out. Of roughly 30,000 clones listed, approximately 70% are singletons. Specimen: CD4+ T cells from PBMCs cultured with a peptide pool, collected before COVID-19 vaccination. These receptors were collected from a human donor who had a prior SARS-CoV-2 infection.

The chain employs TRBV21-1 and TRBJ2-1. TRBV21-1 is deemed a pseudogene. CDR3 size: 10 residues. The CDR3 DNA sequence: TGTGCCAGCAGCAACTGGGAGCAGTTCTTC. It encodes CASSNWEQFF.

This rearrangement joins TRBV24-1 to TRBJ2-5; TRBD2 aligns across 7 bases. This CDR3 has 15 residues. Unmatched junction bases numbered 8, after V lost 3 bases and J lost 5 bases. Germline assignment: CDR1 KGHDR and CDR2 SFDVKD. Here the CDR3 DNA reads TGTGCCACCAGTGATCCCCGGACTAGTGGGGAGACCCAGTACTTC. Translation gives CATSDPRTSGETQYF.

This clone has just a few counts. The rearrangement joins TRBV15 to TRBJ2-2; tentative D call: TRBD1 (5 bases). Per germline, CDR1 LNHNV and CDR2 YYDKDF (reference sequence). The ends were cut back, 0 bases at V and 2 bases at J, with 13 bases in the middle. The CDR3 is 17 amino acids. CDR3 amino acids: CATSRDSQGHNTGELFF. CDR3 nucleotides: TGTGCCACCAGCAGAGATTCTCAGGGTCATAACACCGGGGAGCTGTTTTTT.

This clone turned up a few times. V is TRBV2 and J is TRBJ2-1; 16 nucleotides match TRBD2. The germline V gene encodes CDR1 SNHLY and CDR2 FYNNEI. The junction had 4 bases not matched to a gene; V was cut back by 5 bases and J by 9 bases. The CDR3 totals 15 residues. The CDR3 coding sequence is TGTGCCAGCAGTCTGGGACTAGCGGGGGGGTTTGAGCAGTTCTTC. This codes for CASSLGLAGGFEQFF.

This clone was counted a single time. The chain is built from TRBV2 and TRBJ1-1; no reliable D call. Per germline, CDR1 SNHLY and CDR2 FYNNEI. The CDR3 consists of 13 residues. V was pared by 3 bases and J by 1 base, with 6 bases between. CDR3 nucleotide sequence: TGTGCCAGCAGTGATCAAGGGAACACTGAAGCTTTCTTT. This encodes CASSDQGNTEAFF.

This clone was recorded a few times. The chain joins TRBV30 to TRBJ1-5; perhaps TRBD1 as D (5 bases). With 2 bases removed from V and 4 bases from J, the gap between germline ends came to 12 bases. This CDR3 is 14 amino acids long. Germline lookup yields CDR1 GTSNPN and CDR2 SVGIG (reference sequence). DNA of the CDR3: TGTGCCTGGAGTTGGGGGGAGCGTAATCAGCCCCAGCATTTT. It translates to CAWSWGERNQPQHF.

The genes are TRBV6-5 and TRBJ2-7, with TRBD1 identical over 7 bases. Trimming removed 5 bases from V and 0 bases from J; junction bases left unmatched: 4. The CDR3 is 14 amino acids. Germline V CDR1 and CDR2: MNHEY, SVGAGI. The CDR3 region has the DNA TGTGCCAGCAGTCCCAGGGGGACCTCCTACGAGCAGTACTTC. It specifies CASSPRGTSYEQYF.

The rearrangement joins TRBV2 to TRBJ2-2; 7 bases line up with TRBD2. This CDR3 has 16 residues. The trim removed 5 bases at V and 1 base at J, leaving 7 bases unmatched. The germline gives CDR1 SNHLY, CDR2 FYNNEI. The CDR3 here is CASSPTGGGNTGELFF. In nucleotides, the CDR3 is TGTGCCAGCAGTCCGACGGGCGGGGGGAACACCGGGGAGCTGTTTTTT.

This clone was seen only a few times. The chain carries TRBV27 and TRBJ2-5, with TRBD1 as a possible D gene (5 bases). The CDR3 spans 13 residues. Trimming left V 1 base short and J 4 bases short, with 7 bases between. Looked up from germline, CDR1 is MNHEY and CDR2 is SMNVEV (reference sequence). This CDR3 is CASSLWGSETQYF. CDR3 sequence (DNA): TGTGCCAGCAGTTTATGGGGCTCAGAGACCCAGTACTTC.

The chain is built from TRBV10-1 and TRBJ1-4; weak D call: TRBD1 (6 bases). V was clipped by 6 bases and J by 7 bases, with 24 bases between them. Germline loops: CDR1 WNHNN, CDR2 SYGVQD (reference sequence). CDR3 length equals 17 residues. This CDR3 is CASRTPGRGGESEKLFF. For the CDR3, the DNA is TGCGCCAGCAGAACCCCGGGACGAGGGGGTGAAAGTGAAAAACTGTTTTTT.

This sequence joins TRBV5-4 and TRBJ2-1; the match to TRBD2 covers 7 bases. J lost 10 bases, V lost 5 bases, and 15 bases had no gene match. CDR3 size: 15 residues. CDR1 is SGHNT and CDR2 is YYREEE in the germline V gene (reference sequence). The CDR3 coding sequence is TGTGCCAGCAGTGTCTTGAGGGAGGGCCCCAGGGAGCAGTTCTTC. It encodes CASSVLREGPREQFF. The full variable domain, with the rest looked up from reference TRBV5-4 and TRBJ2-1, is ETGVTQSPTHLIKTRGQQVTLRCSSQSGHNTVSWYQQALGQGPQFIFQYYREEENGRGNFPPRFSGLQFPNYSSELNVNALELDDSALYLCASSVLREGPREQFFGPGTRLTVL.

The chain links TRBV9 to TRBJ2-1, with 13 bases aligning to TRBD2. The CDR3 loop spans 16 amino acids. V was pared by 0 bases and J by 10 bases, with 7 bases of the junction left unmatched. CDR1 and CDR2 (germline): SGDLS, YYNGEE. CDR3 coding DNA: TGTGCCAGCAGCGTAGAACTAGCGGGAGGGGGTCGCGAGCAGTTCTTC. This sequence encodes CASSVELAGGGREQFF.

The chain combines TRBV4-3 with TRBJ2-2; D not certain. The V and J ends lost 4 bases and 0 bases respectively, with 9 bases between them. CDR3 length equals 15 residues. CDR1 is LGHNA, CDR2 YSLEER, per germline. CDR3 region: CASSPHATNTGELFF. For the CDR3, the DNA is TGCGCCAGCAGCCCACATGCGACGAACACCGGGGAGCTGTTTTTT.

This chain links TRBV14 with TRBJ1-5; a weak D match, TRBD1 (6 bases). Germline V lookup: CDR1 SGHDN, CDR2 FVKESK. The V gene lost 1 base and the J gene lost 2 bases, with 15 bases spanning the gap. CDR3 size: 17 residues. This chain's CDR3 is CASSQVSRGRGNQPQHF. DNA for the CDR3: TGTGCCAGCAGCCAAGTAAGCAGGGGCAGGGGCAATCAGCCCCAGCATTTT.

CDR3 bases: TGTGCCAGCAGCTTGGACGGGACTACTCCCGATACGCAGTATTTT. Its protein product is CASSLDGTTPDTQYF. The chain recombines TRBV7-3 with TRBJ2-3, with 7 positions matching TRBD2. V lost 3 bases and J lost 6; bases outside the gene matches: 9. Germline V gene lookup returns CDR1 SGHTA and CDR2 FQGTGA. The CDR3 contains 15 residues. Filled out from reference TRBV7-3 and TRBJ2-3, the complete variable domain reads GAGVSQTPSNKVTEKGKYVELRCDPISGHTALYWYRQSLGQGPEFLIYFQGTGAADDSGLPNDRFFAVRPEGSVSTLKIQRTERGDSAVYLCASSLDGTTPDTQYFGPGTRLTVL.

The chain recombines TRBV7-9 with TRBJ2-3; D is undetermined. Per the germline V gene, CDR1 is SEHNR and CDR2 is FQNEAQ (reference sequence). Deletions cut 2 bases from V and 2 bases from J, with 17 bases between. The CDR3 runs to 17 residues. The CDR3 spells CASSLFGSPGYTDTQYF. CDR3 DNA: TGTGCCAGCAGCTTATTCGGTAGCCCAGGTTACACAGATACGCAGTATTTT.

This clone was seen only a few times. DNA of the CDR3: TGTGCCAGCAGCGTAGTTGGCAGTCCAAATTCACCCCTCCACTTT. This sequence encodes CASSVVGSPNSPLHF. The gene calls are TRBV9 and TRBJ1-6; D not resolved. The CDR3 extends over 15 amino acids. Germline V CDR1 and CDR2: SGDLS, YYNGEE. V gave up 0 bases and J gave up 7 bases, with 11 bases separating them.

The gene calls are TRBV10-3 and TRBJ1-2, with D maybe TRBD1 (6 bases). V lost 2 bases and J lost 6, with 13 bases in between. Germline V gene sequence: CDR1 ENHRY, CDR2 SYGVKD. CDR3 size: 14 residues. The CDR3 loop reads CAISEGRGRDGYTF. The CDR3, as DNA: TGTGCCATCAGTGAGGGCAGGGGAAGGGATGGCTACACCTTC.

The V and J genes are TRBV7-2 and TRBJ2-3; TRBD2 matches at 8 bases. V shed 7 bases, J shed 0 bases, and the junction held 9 bases outside the gene matches. The CDR3 consists of 16 residues. The germline gives CDR1 SGHTA, CDR2 FQGNSA. The CDR3 region is CASNPLAGTSTDTQYF. Here the CDR3 DNA reads TGTGCCAGCAACCCCCTAGCGGGCACTAGCACAGATACGCAGTATTTT.

This clone was counted a few times. V and J are TRBV2 and TRBJ2-2; 11 positions match TRBD2. V shed 4 bases and J 6 bases; nucleotides not matched to a gene: 4. Germline V gene lookup returns CDR1 SNHLY and CDR2 FYNNEI. The CDR3 is 15 residues long. The CDR3: CASSAVAGGPGELFF. Written as DNA, the CDR3 is TGTGCCAGCAGTGCAGTAGCGGGGGGGCCCGGGGAGCTGTTTTTT.

The rearrangement joins TRBV7-8 to TRBJ1-6; 7 nucleotides align to TRBD1. The CDR3 totals 16 residues. In germline, CDR1 is SGHVS, CDR2 FQNEAQ. V dropped 4 bases and J dropped 7; count of bases not matched to a gene: 10. CDR3 DNA sequence: TGTGCCAGCAGCTCCATAGGACAGGCTTTCAATTCACCCCTCCACTTT. This translates into CASSSIGQAFNSPLHF. Supplemented by reference TRBV7-8 and TRBJ1-6, the full variable domain reads GAGVSQSPRYKVAKRGQDVALRCDPISGHVSLFWYQQALGQGPEFLTYFQNEAQLDKSGLPSDRFFAERPEGSVSTLKIQRTQQEDSAVYLCASSSIGQAFNSPLHFGNGTRLTVT.

This rearrangement joins TRBV18 to TRBJ2-2, with a tentative D call TRBD2 (5 bases). The ends were cut back, 1 base at V and 1 base at J, with 10 bases in the middle. Germline V gene sequence: CDR1 KGHSH, CDR2 LQKENI. This CDR3 has 16 amino acids. The CDR3 nucleotides read TGTGCCAGCTCACCACAGCAAGGACTGAACACCGGGGAGCTGTTTTTT. Translating it yields CASSPQQGLNTGELFF. Complete variable domain (other parts from reference TRBV18 and TRBJ2-2): NAGVMQNPRHLVRRRGQEARLRCSPMKGHSHVYWYRQLPEEGLKFMVYLQKENIIDESGMPKERFSAEFPKEGPSILRIQQVVRGDSAAYFCASSPQQGLNTGELFFGEGSRLTVL.